The 27 T cell receptor beta chains below come from one sample, sequenced in a study of T cells after yellow fever vaccination. From the 5' RACE reads, TCRdb called clonotypes with MiXCR, one entry per CDR3 protein. Of fewer than 500,000 distinct CDR3 sequences detected, about 19% appear once; the ten largest clones hold roughly a sixth. The material sequenced was PBMCs, taken before the yellow fever booster vaccination. These receptors were collected from a man aged 18 to 30 who received the YFV17D yellow fever vaccine.

This clonotype came up many times. Here the CDR3 reads CASSRMRDYEQYV. CDR3 DNA: TGTGCCAGCAGTAGAATGCGGGACTACGAGCAGTACGTC. The chain employs TRBV7-2 and TRBJ2-7, with TRBD2 as a possible D gene (6 bases). CDR3 length: 13 amino acids. Germline CDR1 reads SGHTA; CDR2 reads FQGNSA. With 6 bases removed from V and 3 bases from J, the gap between germline ends came to 12 bases.

This clonotype occurred a few times. The chain combines TRBV4-3 with TRBJ2-7; 11 bases align to TRBD2. Germline V CDR1 and CDR2: LGHNA, YSLEER. The CDR3 runs 15 residues. V was pared by 1 base and J by 4 bases, with 3 bases of the junction left unmatched. CDR3 sequence: CASSQGASGGYEQYF. The DNA for the CDR3 is TGCGCCAGCAGCCAAGGGGCTAGCGGGGGGTACGAGCAGTACTTC.

The gene calls are TRBV5-1 and TRBJ2-5; D uncertain. Trimming left V 0 bases short and J 5 bases short, with 11 bases between. This CDR3 region has 14 residues. The germline V gene has CDR1 SGHRS and CDR2 YFSETQ. Here the CDR3 reads CASSLGGISETQYF. The DNA of the CDR3 is TGCGCCAGCAGCTTGGGAGGAATAAGCGAGACCCAGTACTTC.

This clonotype was detected a few times. The V gene is TRBV24-1, the J gene TRBJ2-7, with 8 bases that match TRBD1. J gave up 5 bases and V 7 bases, and 9 bases lay outside the gene matches. This CDR3 is built from 14 residues. Looked up from germline, CDR1 is KGHDR and CDR2 is SFDVKD. Here the CDR3 DNA reads TGTGCCACCAGCGAAAGGGACAGGCCCGACGAGCAGTACTTC. As protein: CATSERDRPDEQYF.

The chain uses TRBV3-1 and TRBJ2-7; 12 bases agree with TRBD2. Germline assignment: CDR1 LGHDT and CDR2 YNNKEL (reference sequence). J was trimmed by 2 bases and V by 4 bases; bases with no gene match: 3. This CDR3 has 15 residues. CDR3 nucleotide sequence: TGTGCCAGCAGCCCGGCTAGCGGGGGGGCCTACGAGCAGTACTTC. This sequence encodes CASSPASGGAYEQYF.

This clonotype has only a few counts. The J gene is TRBJ1-2, the V gene TRBV27; TRBD1 might be the D (6 bases). CDR3 size: 16 residues. The ends were cut back, 5 bases at V and 5 bases at J, with 21 bases in the middle. The germline gives CDR1 MNHEY, CDR2 SMNVEV (reference sequence). The CDR3 nucleotides are TGTGCCAGCAGTCCCCGACGGGTTCCGGACAGATATGGCTACACCTTC. This translates into CASSPRRVPDRYGYTF.

The gene calls are TRBV12-3 or TRBV12-4 and TRBJ2-1; D ambiguous. Trimming took off 1 base at V and 6 bases at J, with 13 bases between the two ends. This CDR3 has 15 amino acids. As DNA, the CDR3 is TGTGCCAGCAGTTTAGGGCCCCCCCTTGGCAATGAGCAGTTCTTC. As protein: CASSLGPPLGNEQFF.

CDR3 sequence: CASMRDGDEKLFF. The CDR3 nucleotides read TGTGCCAGCATGAGGGACGGGGATGAAAAACTGTTTTTT. The chain combines TRBV2 with TRBJ1-4; a weak D match, TRBD1 (5 bases). The CDR3 length is 13 residues. V was trimmed by 7 bases and J by 6 bases, leaving 12 bases between them. Germline CDR1 is SNHLY and CDR2 is FYNNEI.

This clonotype turned up a few times. Written as DNA, the CDR3 is TGTGCCAGCAGCTTGGCCACCTTGAGGAATGGCTACACCTTC. Translated: CASSLATLRNGYTF. V gene TRBV5-5 combines with J gene TRBJ1-2; D uncertain. The CDR3 contains 14 residues. Per the germline V gene, CDR1 is SGHKS and CDR2 is YYEKEE (reference sequence). V dropped 0 bases and J dropped 6 bases, with 12 bases sitting between them.

J is TRBJ2-1 and V is TRBV10-3; D uncertain. CDR1 and CDR2 (germline): ENHRY, SYGVKD. The CDR3 covers 14 residues. Deletions cut 7 bases from V and 7 bases from J, with 17 bases between. The CDR3 region is CAIKAFESTNEQFF. Here the CDR3 DNA reads TGTGCCATCAAGGCTTTTGAGTCGACGAATGAGCAGTTCTTC.

For the CDR3, the DNA is TGCAGTGCTATGAACCCGGGACAGAGTAACTCCTACGAGCAGTACTTC. Translation gives CSAMNPGQSNSYEQYF. The rearrangement links TRBV20-1 to TRBJ2-7; 7 positions match TRBD1. The germline V gene has CDR1 DFQATT and CDR2 SNEGSKA (reference sequence). CDR3 length equals 16 residues. V shed 4 bases and J 0 bases; nucleotides not matched to a gene: 12.

This clonotype came up a few times. CDR3 sequence: CASREIRGSGNTIYF. As DNA, the CDR3 is TGTGCCAGCAGAGAAATCCGCGGCTCTGGAAACACCATATATTTT. The chain joins TRBV28 to TRBJ1-3; D gene unclear. V lost 6 bases to trimming and J lost 0 bases, with 12 bases between them. In germline, CDR1 is MDHEN, CDR2 SYDVKM. The CDR3 has 15 residues.

In this sample, this clonotype turned up many times. V gene TRBV5-6 combines with J gene TRBJ2-2; D perhaps matches TRBD1 (5 bases). The CDR3 is 16 residues long. Germline V lookup: CDR1 SGHDT, CDR2 YYEEEE. V lost 4 bases and J lost 0, with 13 bases in between. The CDR3 DNA reads TGTGCCAGCAGCCTGACAGAGCCCGCGAACACCGGGGAGCTGTTTTTT. It yields the protein CASSLTEPANTGELFF.

The V and J genes are TRBV6-6 and TRBJ2-3; TRBD1 matches 7 bases. Germline CDR1 and CDR2: MNHNY and SVGAGI (reference sequence). There are 13 residues in the CDR3. The trim removed 6 bases at V and 6 bases at J, leaving 6 bases unmatched. The CDR3 is CASRPEGADTQYF. The CDR3 DNA reads TGTGCCAGCAGACCCGAGGGGGCTGATACGCAGTATTTT.

This clonotype was seen only a few times. V usage is TRBV7-2 and J usage is TRBJ2-2, with D possibly called TRBD1 or TRBD2 (5 bases each). The CDR3 length is 13 residues. With 4 bases removed from V and 6 bases from J, the gap between germline ends came to 9 bases. CDR1 SGHTA and CDR2 FQGNSA come from the germline V gene. CDR3 sequence: CASSSGTPGELFF. The CDR3 region has the DNA TGTGCCAGCAGCTCTGGGACGCCCGGGGAGCTGTTTTTT.

J is TRBJ2-7 and V is TRBV6-1, with D perhaps being TRBD1 or TRBD2 (5 bases each). The CDR3 is 12 residues long. Germline V gives CDR1 MNHNS, CDR2 SASEGT. With 7 bases removed from V and 7 bases from J, the gap between germline ends came to 14 bases. The CDR3 region has the DNA TGTGCCAGCACTGGGACCGCCTGGGAGCAGTACGTC. It specifies CASTGTAWEQYV.

The CDR3 reads CASSLGSLKYGYTF. The CDR3 DNA follows: TGTGCCAGCAGTTTAGGCAGCTTGAAGTATGGCTACACCTTC. The chain recombines TRBV28 with TRBJ1-2; D call uncertain. V was clipped by 2 bases and J by 5 bases, with 12 bases between them. The germline V gene has CDR1 MDHEN and CDR2 SYDVKM. CDR3 length: 14 amino acids.

This clonotype has just a few counts. This chain links TRBV7-9 with TRBJ2-5; 8 nucleotides line up with TRBD2. Per germline, CDR1 SEHNR and CDR2 FQNEAQ (reference sequence). The CDR3 is 15 amino acids. The V segment lost 4 bases and the J segment 1 base; nucleotides outside the gene matches: 5. CDR3: CASSSLAELQETQYF. The CDR3 bases are TGTGCCAGCAGCTCACTAGCGGAGCTCCAAGAGACCCAGTACTTC.

This clonotype was seen only a few times. V and J are TRBV7-9 and TRBJ1-4; D might be TRBD1 (5 bases). The V end was cut by 5 bases, the J end by 7 bases, with 17 bases between. CDR3 length: 15 residues. CDR1 SEHNR and CDR2 FQNEAQ come from the germline V gene (reference sequence). The CDR3 loop is CASSDAGRTSEKLFF. CDR3 in DNA: TGTGCCAGCAGCGACGCAGGGAGAACCAGTGAAAAACTGTTTTTT. The entire variable domain, with the rest obtained from reference TRBV7-9 and TRBJ1-4, is as follows: DTGVSQNPRHKITKRGQNVTFRCDPISEHNRLYWYRQTLGQGPEFLTYFQNEAQLEKSRLLSDRFSAERPKGSFSTLEIQRTEQGDSAMYLCASSDAGRTSEKLFFGSGTQLSVL.

The chain employs TRBV4-1 and TRBJ1-1; 7 bases align to TRBD1. V dropped 4 bases and J dropped 7; count of bases not matched to a gene: 6. CDR1 and CDR2 (germline): MGHRA, YSYEKL. CDR3 length: 13 residues. CDR3: CASSRDSTLEAFF. As DNA, the CDR3 is TGCGCCAGCAGCCGGGACAGTACACTTGAAGCTTTCTTT.

This clonotype turned up a few times. The rearrangement uses TRBV12-3 or TRBV12-4 and TRBJ2-3; D ambiguous. Trimming took off 2 bases at V and 0 bases at J, with 12 bases between the two ends. The CDR3 covers 16 residues. The CDR3 region has the DNA TGTGCCAGCAGTTTAATAAGGCGTTCGAGCACAGATACGCAGTATTTT. It is translated as CASSLIRRSSTDTQYF.

This clonotype was counted ten times or more. V gene TRBV20-1 combines with J gene TRBJ2-5, with 7 bases lining up with TRBD2. The J segment lost 2 bases and the V segment lost 7 bases, leaving 4 bases of the junction unmatched. CDR1 DFQATT and CDR2 SNEGSKA come from the germline V gene (reference sequence). The CDR3 totals 12 residues. CDR3 nucleotides: TGCAGTGGGAGCGGGGAACAAGAGACCCAGTACTTC. The encoded protein is CSGSGEQETQYF.

CDR3 DNA sequence: TGTGCCAGCATTCGGACTAGTCAAGCCTACGAGCAGTACTTC. Its translation: CASIRTSQAYEQYF. This chain uses TRBV6-2 or TRBV6-3 with TRBJ2-7; 7 nucleotides align to TRBD2. Germline V CDR1 and CDR2: MNHEY, SVGEGT. V shed 7 bases, J shed 2 bases, and the junction held 8 bases outside the gene matches. The CDR3 is made up of 14 amino acids.

This sequence joins TRBV6-1 and TRBJ1-6; unclear D gene. There are 11 residues in the CDR3. Trimming cost V 8 bases and J 10 bases, with 9 bases left between them. The germline gives CDR1 MNHNS, CDR2 SASEGT. Here the CDR3 DNA reads TGTGCCAGCCGCAGTTTCTCACCCCTCCACTTT. Its translation is CASRSFSPLHF.

V is TRBV27 and J is TRBJ1-2, with D maybe TRBD1 (5 bases). V dropped 6 bases and J dropped 8 bases, with 28 bases sitting between them. CDR1 and CDR2 from the germline V gene are MNHEY and SMNVEV (reference sequence). The CDR3 contains 17 residues. CDR3 nucleotide sequence: TGTGCCAGCAGCTCCCTTGCAGGGAATCTACTTTCTATGGGCTACACCTTC. It is translated as CASSSLAGNLLSMGYTF.

This clonotype was seen a few times. The chain recombines TRBV7-8 with TRBJ2-2; 8 bases map to TRBD2. Germline-derived CDR1 and CDR2 are SGHVS and FQNEAQ. V shed 2 bases and J 5 bases; nucleotides not matched to a gene: 10. The CDR3 has 17 residues. DNA for the CDR3: TGTGCCAGCAGCTTACCCCGGGAGGGATCGGTAACCGGGGAGCTGTTTTTT. This encodes CASSLPREGSVTGELFF.

This clonotype was counted a few times. The rearrangement links TRBV12-3 or TRBV12-4 to TRBJ2-3, with D perhaps TRBD1 or TRBD2 (6 bases each). The CDR3 has 16 amino acids. Trimming shortened V by 6 bases and J by 6 bases, and 22 bases separated the two germline ends. The CDR3 sequence is CASSPPRGPGLDTQYF. For the CDR3, the DNA is TGTGCCAGCAGCCCCCCTCGGGGGCCCGGACTGGATACGCAGTATTTT.